This T cell receptor beta chain was sequenced during a study of cytomegalovirus exposure and HLA in healthy donors. Study-wide points: Several of the most significant clusters appeared linked to common viral pathogens, based on a later analysis. Listed as cytomegalovirus-associated were over 150 TCR beta chains. Productive rates of about 87% or about 30% were seen for most TCR beta V segments in an earlier analysis.

J lost 4 bases, V lost 2 bases, and 8 bases had no gene match. CDR3 length: 16 amino acids. Germline-derived CDR1 and CDR2 are SGHRS and YFSETQ. This clone was seen a handful of times. Its antigen is undetermined. The PCR employed 60 Vbeta primers together with 13 Jbeta primers. Using immunoSEQ multiplex PCR, the repertoire was profiled, and TCRdb retains in-frame clones only, with some absent. The table lists approximately 90,000 clones, less than 8% of them singletons. The chain carries TRBV5-1 and TRBJ2-2; 7 bases align to TRBD1. Sequencing was carried out using PBMCs. This sequence originates from a man aged 45-65 years in good health and CMV-seronegative. CDR3 sequence (DNA): TGCGCCAGCAGCTTTGAGAGGGGGCATGGCACCGGGGAGCTGTTTTTT. Protein: CASSFERGHGTGELFF.